This T cell receptor (beta chain) was found in a study of blood T cells in healthy people across ages. PCR was performed a second time for roughly 7 to 12 cycles using a sample-barcoded 5' primer and a J-beta primer mix. Sequencing recovered at least 3 million CDR3-containing paired-end reads from each sample. A single record per CDR3 protein comes from TCRdb applying MiXCR to the 5' RACE reads. The sample has more than 1.4 million distinct CDR3 sequences, 42% seen once. General study points: TCR beta diversity per million T cells fell roughly linearly with age.

This clonotype was counted a few times. As yet, its antigen is unknown. The germline CDR1 and CDR2 sequences are SNHLY and FYNNEI. Trimming removed 7 bases from V and 5 bases from J, with 9 bases in between. The CDR3 length is 12 residues. The clonotype comes from a woman aged 18-30 years in good health. The sequenced material came from blood. The chain links TRBV2 to TRBJ2-4; D call uncertain. For the CDR3, the DNA is TGTGCCAGCAAGGTGTGGGAAAACATTCAGTACTTC. Protein: CASKVWENIQYF.